This T cell receptor beta chain was recorded in a study of T cell responses to AZD1222 COVID-19 vaccine. The study's findings and limits: Compared with day 0, the breadth and depth of the Spike-specific TCR repertoire rose significantly after two doses of AZD1222. Donors, mostly white British, included more females; clonal diversity was possibly underestimated.

Sequenced by immunoSEQ multiplex PCR; TCRdb stores in-frame clones only, minus some. The table has fewer than 110,000 clones, roughly 87% seen once. The CDR3 consists of 15 residues. CDR1 SGHRS and CDR2 YFSETQ come from the germline V gene. The V and J ends lost 3 bases and 3 bases respectively, with 16 bases between them. A remark on this clone: Its matching antigen is unknown.

The genes are TRBV5-1 and TRBJ2-7; a possible D gene is TRBD2 (6 bases). The origin of this receptor is an adult in good health. Sequenced material: peripheral blood, taken on day 0 of AZD1222 vaccination. The CDR3 region has the DNA TGCGCCAGCAGCTCCGCGGGGAGTGGAATCTACGAGCAGTACTTC. Residues: CASSSAGSGIYEQYF.